Below, 23 T cell receptor beta chains from the same sample are listed, as sequenced in a study of shared clonotypes between healthy human individuals. Naivety among CD8 cells was defined by CD45RO negativity and positive CCR7 selection, thereby excluding terminally differentiated effector memory CD45RA+ cells. Profiled with immunoSEQ multiplex PCR; TCRdb holds only in-frame clones, not every one. This sample carries more than 2 million clones, just under 95% of them seen once, and the ten largest clones take under 2%. The sequencing input was naive CD8+ T cells from PBMCs. These receptor sequences come from a young man in good health. Some clones in this sample may be carry-over from other donors' samples.

The rearrangement uses TRBV9 and TRBJ2-1; 7 positions agree with TRBD2. Germline V CDR1 and CDR2: SGDLS, YYNGEE. The V segment lost 6 bases and the J segment 0 bases; nucleotides outside the gene matches: 6. The CDR3 length is 15 residues. The CDR3 DNA reads as TGTGCCAGCACCGTCGGCGGGAGCTCCTACAATGAGCAGTTCTTC. It yields the protein CASTVGGSSYNEQFF.

The rearrangement joins TRBV4-1 to TRBJ2-1, with D possibly being TRBD1 (5 bases). Germline values: CDR1 MGHRA, CDR2 YSYEKL. Trimming took 1 base from V and 2 from J, leaving 9 bases between them. The CDR3 totals 15 residues. The CDR3 DNA follows: TGCGCCAGCAGCCAAGTGCAGGGCCCCTACAATGAGCAGTTCTTC. Translation gives CASSQVQGPYNEQFF.

V is TRBV7-8 and J is TRBJ2-1; 14 bases match TRBD2. The germline gives CDR1 SGHVS, CDR2 FQNEAQ. V was clipped by 3 bases and J by 7 bases; unmatched bases: 8. The CDR3 loop spans 17 amino acids. As DNA, the CDR3 is TGTGCCAGCAGCTTGGGGGGACTAGCGGGAGTCTCAAATGAGCAGTTCTTC. It translates to CASSLGGLAGVSNEQFF.

This chain uses TRBV9 with TRBJ2-5; 9 bases agree with TRBD2. The CDR3 covers 15 residues. V was pared by 4 bases and J by 5 bases, with 9 bases of the junction left unmatched. Germline loops: CDR1 SGDLS, CDR2 YYNGEE. Here the CDR3 reads CASSSASGTSETQYF. In DNA, the CDR3 is TGTGCCAGCAGCTCAGCTAGCGGGACTAGCGAGACCCAGTACTTC.

This rearrangement joins TRBV15 to TRBJ2-7; the match to TRBD1 covers 9 bases. Germline values: CDR1 LNHNV, CDR2 YYDKDF (reference sequence). V shed 5 bases and J 1 base; nucleotides not matched to a gene: 6. The CDR3 length is 15 residues. In DNA, the CDR3 is TGTGCCACCAGCGGAAACAGGGGGCGATCCTACGAGCAGTACTTC. This gives the protein CATSGNRGRSYEQYF.

The V call is TRBV19, the J call TRBJ2-3; 7 bases map to TRBD2. The CDR3 length is 15 residues. Germline CDR1 and CDR2: LNHDA and SQIVND (reference sequence). With V trimmed by 6 bases and J by 3 bases, 9 bases remained unmatched. The CDR3: CASSLGGSETDTQYF. The CDR3 DNA reads TGTGCCAGTAGCTTAGGCGGGAGTGAAACAGATACGCAGTATTTT.

Details on this clone: Other nucleotide sequences from this sample produce the same CDR3. The V gene is TRBV27, the J gene TRBJ2-7; D unresolved. The CDR3 extends over 13 amino acids. Trimming stripped 6 bases from V and 2 bases from J, with 11 bases between. Germline lookup yields CDR1 MNHEY and CDR2 SMNVEV (reference sequence). The CDR3 here is CASSLDRTYEQYF. The CDR3 DNA reads TGTGCCAGCAGCCTCGACCGAACCTACGAGCAGTACTTC.

In its sample, this clone was seen a few times. The chain carries TRBV19 and TRBJ1-2, with D perhaps matching TRBD1 (6 bases). This CDR3 comprises 14 residues. The germline V gene encodes CDR1 LNHDA and CDR2 SQIVND (reference sequence). V was trimmed by 11 bases and J by 4 bases, leaving 20 bases between them. The CDR3 loop reads CACAEGGTTYGYTF. The CDR3 DNA reads TGTGCCTGCGCGGAAGGGGGTACCACCTATGGCTACACCTTC.

The chain carries TRBV6-1 and TRBJ1-2, with TRBD1 as a possible D gene (5 bases). Trimming took 0 bases from V and 3 from J, leaving 8 bases between them. CDR1 and CDR2 (germline): MNHNS, SASEGT. This CDR3 region has 14 residues. The CDR3 DNA is TGTGCCAGCAGTGAAGCACAGGTTTACTATGGCTACACCTTC. This codes for CASSEAQVYYGYTF.

J is TRBJ2-5 and V is TRBV28; 7 bases agree with TRBD1. This CDR3 region has 14 residues. Looked up from germline, CDR1 is MDHEN and CDR2 is SYDVKM. J lost 1 base, V lost 3 bases, and 2 bases had no gene match. CDR3: CASSFPGGQETQYF. CDR3 sequence (DNA): TGTGCCAGCAGTTTTCCAGGGGGCCAAGAGACCCAGTACTTC.

This sequence joins TRBV5-1 and TRBJ1-5, with D hard to call. This CDR3 has 15 residues. V gave up 2 bases and J gave up 0 bases, with 9 bases separating them. The germline gives CDR1 SGHRS, CDR2 YFSETQ. CDR3 in amino acids: CASSLLPNSNQPQHF. The DNA of the CDR3 is TGCGCCAGCAGCTTACTCCCTAATAGCAATCAGCCCCAGCATTTT.

This rearrangement joins TRBV27 to TRBJ2-7; D remains unclear. Trimming took 4 bases from V and 0 from J, leaving 7 bases between them. This CDR3 region has 13 residues. Germline assignment: CDR1 MNHEY and CDR2 SMNVEV (reference sequence). The CDR3 here is CASSSISSYEQYF. CDR3 DNA sequence: TGTGCCAGCAGTTCGATAAGCTCCTACGAGCAGTACTTC.

The chain links TRBV7-9 to TRBJ2-2, with TRBD2 matching 9 bases. The trim removed 8 bases at V and 1 base at J, leaving 2 bases unmatched. The germline CDR1 and CDR2 sequences are SEHNR and FQNEAQ (reference sequence). This CDR3 comprises 14 residues. CDR3 bases: TGTGCCAGCGGAGCGGGAGGGAACACCGGGGAGCTGTTTTTT. This translates into CASGAGGNTGELFF.

As to this clone: Other DNA variants within this sample encode the same CDR3. The gene calls are TRBV27 and TRBJ2-7, with D unclear. Trimming shortened V by 3 bases and J by 4 bases, and 10 bases separated the two germline ends. Germline CDR1 MNHEY, CDR2 SMNVEV (reference sequence). The CDR3 is made up of 13 amino acids. The CDR3 nucleotides are TGTGCCAGCAGTTTTGGCACCAGATACGAGCAGTACTTC. Translating it yields CASSFGTRYEQYF.

Notes on this clone: Within the sample, other DNA sequences also encode this same CDR3. V and J are TRBV9 and TRBJ2-2; D not certain. V was cut by 0 bases and J by 4 bases, with 4 bases left in between. The CDR3 extends over 13 amino acids. Germline lookup yields CDR1 SGDLS and CDR2 YYNGEE. The DNA of the CDR3 is TGTGCCAGCAGCGTAGGTTTCACCGGGGAGCTGTTTTTT. It is translated as CASSVGFTGELFF.

In regard to this clone: Other nucleotide sequences in the sample specify the same CDR3. The chain carries TRBV19 and TRBJ2-7; D gene uncertain. V gave up 6 bases and J gave up 3 bases, with 12 bases separating them. The CDR3 totals 13 residues. Germline CDR1 LNHDA, CDR2 SQIVND (reference sequence). The CDR3 DNA follows: TGTGCCAGTAGCATTGGGCCTGACTACGAGCAGTACTTC. The encoded protein is CASSIGPDYEQYF.

The V gene is TRBV30, the J gene TRBJ1-6, with 7 positions matching TRBD1. Per the germline V gene, CDR1 is GTSNPN and CDR2 is SVGIG (reference sequence). J gave up 4 bases and V 4 bases, and 1 base lay outside the gene matches. The CDR3 is 13 amino acids. This chain's CDR3 is CAWTTGYNSPLHF. Here the CDR3 DNA reads TGTGCCTGGACGACAGGGTATAATTCACCCCTCCACTTT.

The gene calls are TRBV5-8 and TRBJ2-4, with D tentatively TRBD2 (6 bases). Looked up from germline, CDR1 is SGHTS and CDR2 is YDEGEE. The V and J ends lost 3 bases and 8 bases respectively, with 15 bases between them. The CDR3 contains 14 residues. The chain's CDR3 is CASSSDGWGDIQYF. The CDR3 nucleotides are TGTGCCAGCAGCTCCGACGGCTGGGGGGACATTCAGTACTTC.

As regards this clone: Additional DNA sequences in this sample encode the identical CDR3. The V call is TRBV4-1, the J call TRBJ2-2; 7 nucleotides match TRBD2. The CDR3 totals 16 residues. V was clipped by 1 base and J by 4 bases; unmatched bases: 6. Germline lookup yields CDR1 MGHRA and CDR2 YSYEKL. The CDR3 DNA follows: TGCGCCAGCAGCCAAGTCCGAAGGGAGGGCACCGGGGAGCTGTTTTTT. Translation gives CASSQVRREGTGELFF.

The chain has TRBV5-1 and TRBJ2-7, with D perhaps matching TRBD1 (7 bases). Germline V gene data show CDR1 as SGHRS and CDR2 as YFSETQ. The ends were cut back, 0 bases at V and 5 bases at J, with 12 bases in the middle. The CDR3 has 14 amino acids. The CDR3 loop reads CASSLEGRGDEQYF. The CDR3 DNA reads TGCGCCAGCAGCTTGGAAGGCAGGGGGGACGAGCAGTACTTC.

This chain uses TRBV4-3 with TRBJ1-5; TRBD1 might be the D (5 bases). Germline V gives CDR1 LGHNA, CDR2 YSLEER. The CDR3 runs to 16 residues. V was clipped by 0 bases and J by 1 base, with 10 bases between them. CDR3 loop: CASSQEGWGSNQPQHF. The CDR3 region has the DNA TGCGCCAGCAGCCAAGAAGGTTGGGGGAGCAATCAGCCCCAGCATTTT.

This clone has a single count. This chain connects TRBV7-3 to TRBJ2-1, with 7 bases lining up with TRBD1. CDR3 length equals 13 residues. The germline V gene has CDR1 SGHTA and CDR2 FQGTGA. With V trimmed by 5 bases and J by 4 bases, 2 bases remained unmatched. The CDR3 bases are TGTGCCAGCAGCACGACAGGGTACAATGAGCAGTTCTTC. Its protein is CASSTTGYNEQFF.

Concerning this clone itself: In the same sample, other DNA sequences code for this CDR3. The chain couples TRBV28 to TRBJ2-1; 14 positions match TRBD2. Unmatched junction bases numbered 3, after V lost 3 bases and J lost 8 bases. This CDR3 has 15 residues. CDR1 and CDR2 (germline): MDHEN, SYDVKM. As DNA, the CDR3 is TGTGCCAGCAGTTTGGGACTAGCGGGAGAGGATGAGCAGTTCTTC. This sequence encodes CASSLGLAGEDEQFF.